These T cell receptor beta chains were read from a single sample in a study of cytomegalovirus exposure and HLA in healthy donors. Sequencing was performed with immunoSEQ multiplex PCR; in TCRdb, only in-frame clones are kept and a portion is missing. The table records some 140,000 clones, 70% to 85% of them present only once. What was sequenced was PBMCs. These receptor sequences come from a man aged 30 to 45 in good health and CMV-seropositive. CDR3s include the opening cysteine and the closing phenylalanine or tryptophan. D genes are given only for firm matches. Clone sizes are given selectively: once, few, many, or a class where the clone is expanded.

>TRBJ1-2|NA|TRBV6-1|few
CASSSQVYYGYTF
TGTGCCAGCAGTAGTCAGGTTTACTATGGCTACACCTTC
>TRBJ2-7|NA|TRBV7-9|NA
CASSFGRSGYEQYF
TGTGCCAGCAGCTTCGGACGGAGCGGGTACGAGCAGTACTTC
>TRBJ2-2|TRBD2|TRBV19|NA
CASSIGLAGTGELFF
TGTGCCAGTAGTATCGGACTAGCGGGTACCGGGGAGCTGTTTTTT
>TRBJ1-2|TRBD1|TRBV9|NA
CASSERQGLDYGYTF
TGTGCCAGCAGCGAGAGACAGGGGTTGGACTATGGCTACACCTTC
>TRBJ2-2|NA|TRBV2|NA
CASSVGALTTGELFF
TGTGCCAGCAGTGTAGGGGCCCTTACCACCGGGGAGCTGTTTTTT
>TRBJ1-1|NA|TRBV21-1|few
CASSSRTANRMNTEAFF
TGTGCCAGCAGCAGTCGGACAGCCAATCGCATGAACACTGAAGCTTTCTTT
>TRBJ1-1|TRBD1|TRBV29-1|NA
CSGRQGLNTEAFF
TGCAGCGGCCGACAGGGGTTGAACACTGAAGCTTTCTTT
>TRBJ2-7|TRBD2|TRBV10-3|NA
CAISEYNLTSGGPYEQYF
TGTGCCATCAGTGAGTACAATCTCACTAGCGGGGGGCCCTACGAGCAGTACTTC
>TRBJ1-2|TRBD1|TRBV25-1|once
CASSDSGTGFGYTF
TGTGCCAGCAGTGACTCCGGGACAGGGTTTGGCTACACCTTC
>TRBJ1-1|NA|TRBV2|NA
CASRNTGNTEAFF
TGTGCCAGCAGGAATACAGGGAACACTGAAGCTTTCTTT
>TRBJ2-2|NA|TRBV10-1|NA
CASISGRGKNTGELFF
TGCGCCAGCATAAGTGGGAGAGGCAAGAACACCGGGGAGCTGTTTTTT
>TRBJ1-4|NA|TRBV4-1|NA
CASSVRDYFTTNEKLFF
TGCGCCAGCAGCGTCCGGGACTATTTTACAACTAATGAAAAACTGTTTTTT
>TRBJ2-7|NA|TRBV6-1|NA
CASSDGYEQYF
TGTGCCAGCAGTGACGGCTACGAGCAGTACTTC
>TRBJ2-7|TRBD1|TRBV5-4|NA
CASSWTGTYEQYF
TGTGCCAGCAGCTGGACAGGGACCTACGAGCAGTACTTC
>TRBJ1-2|NA|TRBV19|once
CASSIDPGWAGYTF
TGTGCCAGTAGTATAGATCCAGGTTGGGCTGGCTACACCTTC
>TRBJ1-4|NA|TRBV18|NA
CASSPPGGKLFF
TGTGCCAGCTCACCACCGGGGGGAAAACTGTTTTTT
>TRBJ1-2|NA|TRBV6-5|NA
CASSYSAGSNYGYTF
TGTGCCAGCAGTTACTCGGCAGGGTCCAACTATGGCTACACCTTC
>TRBJ2-2|TRBD2|TRBV7-9|NA
CASSYSSGRGTGELFF
TGTGCCAGCAGCTATTCTAGCGGTCGGGGCACCGGGGAGCTGTTTTTT
>TRBJ1-1|NA|TRBV21-1|NA
CASRWTGENTEAFF
TGTGCCAGCAGGTGGACAGGCGAGAACACTGAAGCTTTCTTT
>TRBJ1-5|NA|TRBV6-4|NA
CASRGMLWGGNQPQHF
TGTGCCAGCAGGGGGATGTTATGGGGAGGCAATCAGCCCCAGCATTTT
>TRBJ2-5|TRBD2|TRBV11-3|once
CASSPGTSGGIAETQYF
TGTGCCAGCAGCCCCGGGACTAGCGGGGGGATCGCGGAGACCCAGTACTTC
>TRBJ1-2|TRBD1|TRBV18|NA
CASSPPETGGTNYGYTF
TGTGCCAGCTCACCACCCGAGACAGGGGGTACGAACTATGGCTACACCTTC
>TRBJ1-2|NA|TRBV18|NA
CASSPRGDGYTF
TGTGCCAGCTCCCCCCGCGGGGATGGCTACACCTTC
>TRBJ1-1|NA|TRBV5-1|NA
CASSSGMPTEAFF
TGCGCCAGCAGCTCCGGGATGCCGACTGAAGCTTTCTTT
>TRBJ1-2|TRBD1|TRBV7-2|NA
CASSLSGTGEGYGYTF
TGTGCCAGCAGCTTAAGTGGGACAGGGGAAGGATATGGCTACACCTTC